Below, 25 T cell receptor beta chains from the same sample are listed, as sequenced in a study listed by TCRdb under 2016. Library prep was done by RT-PCR. Sequencing was carried out with an Illumina MiSeq. Through fastp at Q25 and MiXCR, TCRdb rebuilt clones from the public reads, retaining in-frame beta chains. Every entry covers one CDR3 protein and lists the most common genes and DNA from its rows. In all, the sample holds fewer than 800,000 distinct CDR3 sequences, and approximately 15% of those were seen once. Of the sample, 3.6% is held by the ten largest clones. What was sequenced was memory CD4+ T cells from blood. Every receptor here comes from a female donor in good health, serving as a healthy control.

In its sample, this clonotype was seen many times. The chain is built from TRBV6-5 and TRBJ1-5; D ambiguous. The V gene lost 6 bases and the J gene lost 3 bases, with 12 bases spanning the gap. Germline assignment: CDR1 MNHEY and CDR2 SVGAGI. This CDR3 region has 14 residues. In DNA form, the CDR3 reads TGTGCCAGCAGCCCCGGACGGTACAATCAGCCCCAGCATTTT. Residues: CASSPGRYNQPQHF.

V gene TRBV2 combines with J gene TRBJ2-5; TRBD2 might be the D (6 bases). V shed 7 bases and J shed 0 bases, with 9 bases lying between them. The CDR3 sequence is 13 residues long. The germline CDR1 and CDR2 sequences are SNHLY and FYNNEI. For the CDR3, the DNA is TGTGCCAGCATCCGGGACTACCAAGAGACCCAGTACTTC. Its translation: CASIRDYQETQYF.

This clonotype was seen more than once but under ten times. The genes are TRBV9 and TRBJ2-5; TRBD1 or TRBD2 may be the D gene (5 bases each). The CDR3 runs 14 residues. V lost 3 bases, J lost 5 bases, and 14 bases lay in between. CDR1 and CDR2 from the germline V gene are SGDLS and YYNGEE. The CDR3 loop is CASSAGTTAETQYF. CDR3 nucleotides: TGTGCCAGCAGCGCCGGGACGACTGCGGAGACCCAGTACTTC.

This chain links TRBV2 with TRBJ1-1; tentatively, D is TRBD1 (5 bases). CDR1 and CDR2 (germline): SNHLY, FYNNEI. Trimming stripped 7 bases from V and 0 bases from J, with 9 bases between. This CDR3 contains 13 residues. This chain's CDR3 is CASMRDVNTEAFF. The CDR3 region has the DNA TGTGCCAGCATGAGGGACGTGAACACTGAAGCTTTCTTT. Full variable domain (remainder filled in from reference TRBV2 and TRBJ1-1): EPEVTQTPSHQVTQMGQEVILRCVPISNHLYFYWYRQILGQKVEFLVSFYNNEISEKSEIFDDQFSVERPDGSNFTLKIRSTKLEDSAMYFCASMRDVNTEAFFGQGTRLTVV.

This clonotype appeared a few times. The J gene is TRBJ1-5, the V gene TRBV6-6, with TRBD1 identical over 8 bases. Looked up from germline, CDR1 is MNHNY and CDR2 is SVGAGI (reference sequence). The CDR3 loop spans 15 amino acids. V was clipped by 10 bases and J by 3 bases; unmatched bases: 11. The CDR3 sequence: CAIDGQGSVNQPQHF. CDR3 DNA sequence: TGTGCCATCGACGGACAGGGATCGGTCAATCAGCCCCAGCATTTT.

This clonotype was found once. This chain links TRBV7-2 with TRBJ2-7; weak D call: TRBD2 (6 bases). V gave up 1 base and J gave up 6 bases, with 16 bases separating them. The CDR3 has 15 amino acids. Germline V gene data show CDR1 as SGHTA and CDR2 as FQGNSA. This CDR3 reads CASSLGGVRRAEQYF. In DNA form, the CDR3 reads TGTGCCAGCAGCTTAGGGGGAGTCAGGAGGGCCGAGCAGTACTTC.

This clonotype was seen at least ten times. This chain links TRBV4-3 with TRBJ1-5, with a tentative D call TRBD1 (5 bases). Germline V gene sequence: CDR1 LGHNA, CDR2 YSLEER. This CDR3 comprises 15 residues. The germline V and J ends were trimmed by 0 bases and 9 bases, with 15 bases remaining between them. CDR3 sequence (DNA): TGCGCCAGCAGCCAAGATTTTTTGAGAGACAGGCCCCAGCATTTT. This translates into CASSQDFLRDRPQHF.

Only a few counts were recorded for this clonotype. The J gene is TRBJ2-5, the V gene TRBV13, with 10 nucleotides matching TRBD2. From germline, CDR1 is PRHDT and CDR2 FYEKMQ (reference sequence). V shed 5 bases, J shed 2 bases, and the junction held 11 bases outside the gene matches. CDR3 length: 17 amino acids. The CDR3 nucleotides read TGTGCCAGCAGCCTTCGAAGTAGGGGACTAGCGCAAGAGACCCAGTACTTC. Translating gives CASSLRSRGLAQETQYF.

The chain links TRBV18 to TRBJ2-5; 7 bases fit TRBD2. Germline CDR1 KGHSH, CDR2 LQKENI. With 2 bases clipped from V and 2 bases from J, the junction kept 11 bases outside the gene matches. The CDR3 contains 17 residues. The chain's CDR3 is CASSPMSSGAGQETQYF. The CDR3 DNA reads as TGTGCCAGCTCACCAATGTCTAGCGGAGCCGGTCAAGAGACCCAGTACTTC.

The gene calls are TRBV20-1 and TRBJ2-4; maybe TRBD2 (6 bases). This CDR3 contains 13 residues. The germline CDR1 and CDR2 sequences are DFQATT and SNEGSKA (reference sequence). The V end was cut by 3 bases, the J end by 0 bases, with 6 bases between. As DNA, the CDR3 is TGCAGTGCTAGCGGGAGAGCCAAAAACATTCAGTACTTC. This codes for CSASGRAKNIQYF.

This chain connects TRBV12-3 or TRBV12-4 to TRBJ1-5; D gene ambiguous. Deletions cut 6 bases from V and 4 bases from J, with 10 bases between. This CDR3 region has 13 residues. The CDR3 bases are TGTGCCAGCAGAGGTTGGAGGAATCAGCCCCAGCATTTT. Protein sequence: CASRGWRNQPQHF.

This clonotype was seen at least ten times. The V and J genes are TRBV7-2 and TRBJ1-2, with D tentatively TRBD1 (6 bases). The V end was cut by 0 bases, the J end by 2 bases, with 10 bases between. Germline V gene sequence: CDR1 SGHTA, CDR2 FQGNSA. This CDR3 spans 15 amino acids. CDR3 sequence (DNA): TGTGCCAGCAGCTTAGCGACAGGCACGAACTATGGCTACACCTTC. This gives the protein CASSLATGTNYGYTF. Drawing the rest from reference TRBV7-2 and TRBJ1-2, the complete variable domain is GAGVSQSPSNKVTEKGKDVELRCDPISGHTALYWYRQSLGQGLEFLIYFQGNSAPDKSGLPSDRFSAERTGGSVSTLTIQRTQQEDSAVYLCASSLATGTNYGYTFGSGTRLTVV.

The genes are TRBV5-8 and TRBJ2-3, with 7 bases matching TRBD2. In germline, CDR1 is SGHTS, CDR2 YDEGEE. The J segment lost 3 bases and the V segment lost 4 bases, leaving 14 bases of the junction unmatched. CDR3 length: 17 amino acids. The DNA of the CDR3 is TGTGCCAGCAGCCCGTACTCGGTGGCTAGCGGTACAGATACGCAGTATTTT. Its protein is CASSPYSVASGTDTQYF.

This clonotype was recorded at least ten times. The chain links TRBV5-6 to TRBJ1-4, with 7 bases matching TRBD1. Germline trimming cut 3 bases from V and 7 bases from J; bases unmatched to any gene: 9. This CDR3 comprises 15 residues. Germline CDR1 is SGHDT and CDR2 is YYEEEE. The CDR3 sequence: CASSSTGTAGEKLFF. CDR3 DNA sequence: TGTGCCAGCAGCTCAACCGGGACAGCAGGTGAAAAACTGTTTTTT.

This clonotype was counted many times. The V call is TRBV29-1, the J call TRBJ1-2, with TRBD1 as a possible D gene (6 bases). This CDR3 region has 13 residues. Per germline, CDR1 SQVTM and CDR2 ANQGSEA. The ends were cut back, 6 bases at V and 8 bases at J, with 19 bases in the middle. CDR3 nucleotide sequence: TGCAGCGTGCAACCTCAGGGGAGTGGCGGCTACACCTTC. Amino acids: CSVQPQGSGGYTF.

This clonotype was picked up many times. The DNA for the CDR3 is TGTGCCTGGAGTGTACAAGGCGTCTACGAGCAGTACTTC. Translation gives CAWSVQGVYEQYF. This chain links TRBV30 with TRBJ2-7; D remains ambiguous. This CDR3 is 13 amino acids long. Per germline, CDR1 GTSNPN and CDR2 SVGIG (reference sequence). V lost 0 bases and J lost 3, with 9 bases in between.

Comments on this clonotype: This clone may be a read error of a much larger clone one base away. The CDR3 DNA is TGTGCCAGCAGCCGGGACAAGGGAAATCAGCCCCAGCATTTT. This encodes CASSRDKGNQPQHF. The chain employs TRBV12-3 or TRBV12-4 and TRBJ1-5; TRBD1 is a possible D gene (6 bases). With 6 bases removed from V and 4 bases from J, the gap between germline ends came to 13 bases. The CDR3 consists of 14 residues.

This clonotype occurred many times. The rearrangement joins TRBV6-1 to TRBJ1-1, with a tentative D call TRBD1 (5 bases). Trimming cost V 5 bases and J 1 base, with 11 bases left between them. The length of the CDR3 is 14 residues. Looked up from germline, CDR1 is MNHNS and CDR2 is SASEGT. CDR3 sequence reads: CASSHIDRNTEAFF. The CDR3 DNA follows: TGTGCCAGCAGTCACATTGACAGGAACACTGAAGCTTTCTTT.

This clonotype was counted many times. V and J are TRBV20-1 and TRBJ2-1, with D perhaps TRBD2 (5 bases). This CDR3 is 14 amino acids long. V gave up 3 bases and J gave up 4 bases, with 13 bases separating them. The germline gives CDR1 DFQATT, CDR2 SNEGSKA (reference sequence). CDR3 sequence (DNA): TGCAGTGCTAGGAGTAGCGTAGTATACAATGAGCAGTTCTTC. Translating it yields CSARSSVVYNEQFF.

The chain recombines TRBV5-5 with TRBJ1-2, with a weak D call TRBD1 (5 bases). The V end lost 2 bases, the J end lost 4 bases, and 18 bases lay between the germline ends. The CDR3 spans 16 residues. Germline V gene lookup returns CDR1 SGHKS and CDR2 YYEKEE (reference sequence). CDR3 sequence: CASSFDGRAKTYGYTF. The CDR3 nucleotides read TGTGCCAGCAGCTTCGATGGCAGGGCAAAAACCTATGGCTACACCTTC.

A few counts support this clonotype. The chain combines TRBV10-3 with TRBJ2-2; D not certain. The CDR3 totals 14 residues. Trimming pared 0 bases from V and 7 bases from J, leaving 9 bases between. Germline values: CDR1 ENHRY, CDR2 SYGVKD. The CDR3 DNA reads TGTGCCATCAGTGAGTCATCGTTGGGCGGGGAGCTGTTTTTT. Encoded protein: CAISESSLGGELFF.

This chain uses TRBV20-1 with TRBJ2-4; 11 bases are a match to TRBD1. Germline-derived CDR1 and CDR2 are DFQATT and SNEGSKA (reference sequence). V shed 2 bases, J shed 9 bases, and the junction held 6 bases outside the gene matches. The CDR3 loop spans 14 amino acids. The CDR3 nucleotides read TGCAGTGCTAGACTCCAGGACAGGGGGCCCATTCAGTACTTC. Its protein is CSARLQDRGPIQYF.

In this sample, this clonotype turned up many times. This sequence joins TRBV5-1 and TRBJ2-7, with TRBD1 matching over 8 bases. V was clipped by 3 bases and J by 1 base; unmatched bases: 3. Germline values: CDR1 SGHRS, CDR2 YFSETQ. The CDR3 runs to 14 residues. CDR3 protein: CASSSQGASYEQYF. The CDR3 coding sequence is TGCGCCAGCAGCTCCCAGGGGGCGTCCTACGAGCAGTACTTC. The full variable domain, completed using reference TRBV5-1 and TRBJ2-7, is KAGVTQTPRYLIKTRGQQVTLSCSPISGHRSVSWYQQTPGQGLQFLFEYFSETQRNKGNFPGRFSGRQFSNSRSEMNVSTLELGDSALYLCASSSQGASYEQYFGPGTRLTVT.

The rearrangement links TRBV5-1 to TRBJ1-2, with 9 bases lining up with TRBD1. Germline lookup yields CDR1 SGHRS and CDR2 YFSETQ. The V and J ends lost 4 bases and 2 bases, in that order; junction bases with no gene match: 12. The CDR3 loop spans 17 amino acids. As DNA, the CDR3 is TGCGCCAGCAGCCCGAAACAAACAGGGGGCTGGAACTATGGCTACACCTTC. As protein: CASSPKQTGGWNYGYTF.

The rearrangement links TRBV9 to TRBJ2-2, with 7 bases aligning to TRBD1. The V gene's germline CDR1 is SGDLS and CDR2 YYNGEE. CDR3 length: 15 residues. After removal of 0 bases from V and 4 bases from J, the junction contained 3 bases not matched to a gene. The CDR3 is CASSVEGTATGELFF. CDR3 nucleotide sequence: TGTGCCAGCAGCGTAGAAGGGACAGCCACCGGGGAGCTGTTTTTT.